This TCR beta chain was captured in a study of identical twins. General study points: Invariant MAIT and iNKT cells could partly confound zero-insertion analyses.

Trimming took off 1 base at V and 6 bases at J, with 10 bases between the two ends. The CDR3 consists of 12 residues. The germline V gene has CDR1 SQVTM and CDR2 ANQGSEA. TCRdb itself ran the 5' RACE reads through MiXCR, one entry per CDR3 protein. The sample has some 330,000 distinct CDR3 sequences, about 9% seen once; the top ten hold roughly 8.9%. As to this clonotype: Antigen specificity is unknown.

The genes are TRBV29-1 and TRBJ2-7; tentatively, D is TRBD2 (6 bases). Material: naive T cells sorted from blood. The clonotype comes from a woman aged 45-65 years in good health. The CDR3 here is CSVEGGGGEQYV. The CDR3, as DNA: TGCAGCGTTGAAGGGGGAGGAGGCGAGCAGTACGTC.